This T cell receptor beta chain was captured by sequencing in a study of T cell changes during pregnancy in multiple sclerosis. Only in-frame clones appear in the TCRdb table, and some are missing; sequencing was by immunoSEQ multiplex PCR. The sample holds about 59,000 clones, 93% seen once. The V gene end was trimmed by 4 bases and the J gene end by 3 bases; junction bases not matched to a gene: 7. CDR1 and CDR2 from the germline V gene are SGHNT and YYREEE (reference sequence). There are 15 residues in the CDR3. The sequence derives from a female donor with multiple sclerosis, enrolled in a pregnancy study. The sequencing used CD4+ T cells from peripheral blood mononuclear cells, collected before pregnancy. The chain has TRBV5-4 and TRBJ2-5, with TRBD1 matching 9 bases. CDR3 nucleotide sequence: TGTGCCAGCAGCACCGTTGGGACAGGGAAAGAGACCCAGTACTTC. This sequence encodes CASSTVGTGKETQYF.